This T cell receptor beta chain stems from a study of blood T cell repertoires in COVID-19. Study at large: Whether acute or convalescent, the COVID-19 samples came from the United States, Italy and Spain. PBMCs, B-cell-depleted T cells, or T cells provided the cDNA or gDNA that made up the material.

The J segment lost 5 bases and the V segment lost 2 bases, leaving 7 bases of the junction unmatched. Germline CDR1 is LGHDT and CDR2 is YNNKEL (reference sequence). CDR3 length equals 15 residues. What the recovered Cohort 3 donors had was two negative PCRs, clearance, or symptom resolution. TCRdb keeps only in-frame clones here, not all; method: immunoSEQ multiplex PCR. The table has under 300,000 clones, about 87% seen once. The sequence was obtained from a woman aged 45 to 65 who had recovered from COVID-19. The chain combines TRBV3-1 (or the pseudogene TRBV3-2) with TRBJ1-2; 8 nucleotides line up with TRBD1. The sequenced material came from PBMCs or T cells enriched from blood (not recorded which). The CDR3 spells CASSQSPRDRYGYTF. DNA for the CDR3: TGTGCCAGCAGCCAAAGCCCCCGGGACAGGTATGGCTACACCTTC.